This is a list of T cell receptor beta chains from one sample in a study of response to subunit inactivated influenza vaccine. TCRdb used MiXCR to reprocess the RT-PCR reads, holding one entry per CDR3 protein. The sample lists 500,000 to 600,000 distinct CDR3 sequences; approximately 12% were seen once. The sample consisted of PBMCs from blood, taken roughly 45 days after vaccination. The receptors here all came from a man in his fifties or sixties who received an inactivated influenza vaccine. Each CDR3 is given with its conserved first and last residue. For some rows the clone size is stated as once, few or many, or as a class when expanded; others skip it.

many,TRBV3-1,CASSQIGLAGNEQFF
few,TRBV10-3,CAISDRLAGNYEQYF
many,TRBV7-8,CASSQALRAGGYTF
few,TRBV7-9,CASSLAQGQGPDTQYF
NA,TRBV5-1,CASSFGGFQQTQYF
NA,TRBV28,CASKEPHRLDTGELFF
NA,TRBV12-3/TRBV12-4,CASSIATKESQYF
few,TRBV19,CASSMQDLSYEQYF
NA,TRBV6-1,CASSPSAGYEQFF
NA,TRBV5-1,CASSSPPQETQYF
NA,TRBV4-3,CASSQGSGTTLDTQYF
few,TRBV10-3,CAIAGTSGGAETQYF
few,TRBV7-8,CASSPRRASYEQYF
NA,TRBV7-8,CASSREGPNTGELFF
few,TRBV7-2,CASSLGPSLNTQYF
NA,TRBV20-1,CSARAVAGQTQYF
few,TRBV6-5,CASSYSRNTEAFF
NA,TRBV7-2,CASSRGLAGYEQFF
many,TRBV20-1,CSARVAGGATNEQFF
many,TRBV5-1,CASSPEGEQMDTQYF
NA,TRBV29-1,CSVDLAGDSYNEQFF
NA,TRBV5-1,CASSRLGDRPYEQYF
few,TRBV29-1,CSVGPGSRTEAFF
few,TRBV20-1,CSARGSKTGLTSGANVLTF
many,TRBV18,CASSPPGANVLTF
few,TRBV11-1,CASSLPHMTLAGETETQYF
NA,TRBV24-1,CATSDLTGDETQYF
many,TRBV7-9,CASSPGTLNEQFF
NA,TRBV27,CASSAERVSGANVLTF
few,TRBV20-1,CSARALTSNYGYTF
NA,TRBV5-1,CASSPGWGSNTEAFF
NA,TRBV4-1,CASSSFGLPHNEQFF
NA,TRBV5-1,CASSSLTLNGGEAFF
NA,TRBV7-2,CASSLGGRTGELFF
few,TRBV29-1,CSGSGQGGFAFF
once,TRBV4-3,CASGQDPLMGETQYF
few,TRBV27,CASSIATQETQYF
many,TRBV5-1,CASSLEGQNTGELFF
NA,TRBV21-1,CASSKVGRGTGLGSDTQYF
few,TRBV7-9,CASSLEVVTEAFF